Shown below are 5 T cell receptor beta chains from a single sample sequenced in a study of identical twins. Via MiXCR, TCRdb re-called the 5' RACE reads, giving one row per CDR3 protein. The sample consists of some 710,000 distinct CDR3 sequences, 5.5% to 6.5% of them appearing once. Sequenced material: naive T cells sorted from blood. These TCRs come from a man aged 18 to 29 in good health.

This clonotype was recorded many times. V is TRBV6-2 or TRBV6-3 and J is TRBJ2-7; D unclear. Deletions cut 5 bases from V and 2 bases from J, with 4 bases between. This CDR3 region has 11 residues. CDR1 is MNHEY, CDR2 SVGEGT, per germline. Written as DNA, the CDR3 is TGTGCCAGCAGTAAAACCTACGAGCAGTACTTC. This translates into CASSKTYEQYF.

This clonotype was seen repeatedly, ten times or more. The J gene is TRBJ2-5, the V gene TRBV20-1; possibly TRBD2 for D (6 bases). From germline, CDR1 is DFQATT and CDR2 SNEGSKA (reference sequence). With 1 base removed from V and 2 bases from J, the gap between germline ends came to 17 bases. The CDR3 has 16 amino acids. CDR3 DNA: TGCAGTGCTAGAGCGCAGGGTGGTAGCGGACAAGAGACCCAGTACTTC. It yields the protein CSARAQGGSGQETQYF.

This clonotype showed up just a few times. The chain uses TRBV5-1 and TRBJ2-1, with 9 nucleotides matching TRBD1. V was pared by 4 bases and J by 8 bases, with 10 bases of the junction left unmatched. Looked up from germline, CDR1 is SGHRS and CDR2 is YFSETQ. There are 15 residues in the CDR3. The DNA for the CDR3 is TGCGCCAGCAGCATAGGACAGGGGAGAGGGGATGAGCAGTTCTTC. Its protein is CASSIGQGRGDEQFF.

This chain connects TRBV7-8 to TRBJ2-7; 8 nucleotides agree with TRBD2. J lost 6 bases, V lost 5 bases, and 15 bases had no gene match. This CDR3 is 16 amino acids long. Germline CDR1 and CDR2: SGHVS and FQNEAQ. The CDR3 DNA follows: TGTGCCAGCAGCGTTAGTAGTGCGGGAGGAGGGTTCGAGCAGTACGTC. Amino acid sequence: CASSVSSAGGGFEQYV.

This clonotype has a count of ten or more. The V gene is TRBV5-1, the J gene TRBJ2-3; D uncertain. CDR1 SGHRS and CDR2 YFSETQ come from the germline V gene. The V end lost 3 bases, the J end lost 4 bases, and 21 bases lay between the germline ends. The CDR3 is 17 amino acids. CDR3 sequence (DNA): TGCGCCAGCAGCTCGAACCCGACATTGGTTCTCGCAGATACGCAGTATTTT. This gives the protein CASSSNPTLVLADTQYF.